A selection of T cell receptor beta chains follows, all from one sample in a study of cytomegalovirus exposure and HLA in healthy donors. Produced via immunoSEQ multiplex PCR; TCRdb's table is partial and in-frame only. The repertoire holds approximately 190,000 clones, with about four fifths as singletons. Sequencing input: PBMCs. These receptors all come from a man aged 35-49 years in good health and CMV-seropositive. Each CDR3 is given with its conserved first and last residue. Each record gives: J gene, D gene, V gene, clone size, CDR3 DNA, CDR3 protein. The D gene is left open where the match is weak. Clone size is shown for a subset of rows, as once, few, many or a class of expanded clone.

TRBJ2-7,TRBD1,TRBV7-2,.,TGTGCCGGCACAGGGGGGTCCGGGGAGCAGTACTTC,CAGTGGSGEQYF
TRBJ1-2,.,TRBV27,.,TGTGCCAGCAGTTTCGGGGGTGGCTATGGCTACACCTTC,CASSFGGGYGYTF
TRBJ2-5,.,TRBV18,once,TGTGCCAGCTCACCATCGTTCCAGACCCAGTACTTC,CASSPSFQTQYF
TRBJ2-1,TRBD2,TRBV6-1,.,TGTGCCAGCAGCAGCGGGAGGCATTACAATGAGCAGTTCTTC,CASSSGRHYNEQFF
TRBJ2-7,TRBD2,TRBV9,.,TGTGCCAGCAGCGTAGGATCTGGCGGGGGGTCCTACGAGCAGTACTTC,CASSVGSGGGSYEQYF
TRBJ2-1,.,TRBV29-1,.,TGCAGCGTTGAATCACAGGATGAGCAGTTCTTC,CSVESQDEQFF
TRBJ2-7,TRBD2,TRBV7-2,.,TGTGCCAGCACCGCCGGACTAGCGGTCCATTACGAGCAGTACTTC,CASTAGLAVHYEQYF
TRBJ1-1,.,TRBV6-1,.,TGTGCCAGCAGTCAGACACTGAACACTGAAGCTTTCTTT,CASSQTLNTEAFF
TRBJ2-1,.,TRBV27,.,TGTGCCAGCAGTTTAAGTGCTAGCACGAATGAGCAGTTCTTC,CASSLSASTNEQFF
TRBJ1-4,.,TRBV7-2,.,TGTGCCAGCAGCTTGCTAGTAAATGAAAAACTGTTTTTT,CASSLLVNEKLFF
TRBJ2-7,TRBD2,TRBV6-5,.,TGTGCCAGCAGTCCCTACTACCCGGGAGGCTACGAGCAGTACTTC,CASSPYYPGGYEQYF
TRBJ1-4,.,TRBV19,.,TGTGCCAGTAACAGGCCCGCCGATAATGAAAAACTGTTTTTT,CASNRPADNEKLFF
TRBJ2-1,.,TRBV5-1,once,TGCGCCAGCGGAGAGGGGGTTGGCTCCTACAATGAGCAGTTCTTC,CASGEGVGSYNEQFF
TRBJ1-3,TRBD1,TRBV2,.,TGTGCCAGCGCTGGGACAGCGTCTGGAAACACCATATATTTT,CASAGTASGNTIYF
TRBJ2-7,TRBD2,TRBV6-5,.,TGTGCCACTGGACCTAGCGGGCTTTACGAGCAGTACTTC,CATGPSGLYEQYF
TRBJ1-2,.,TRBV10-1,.,TGCGCCAGCAGTGAGCCCCGAACACTAAAAGGCTACACCTTC,CASSEPRTLKGYTF
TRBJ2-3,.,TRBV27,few,TGTGCCAGCAGTTTCCTCAGGGGCACAGATACGCAGTATTTT,CASSFLRGTDTQYF
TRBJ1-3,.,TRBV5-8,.,TGTGCCAGCAGCTTCGACAGGTTCACTGGAAACACCATATATTTT,CASSFDRFTGNTIYF